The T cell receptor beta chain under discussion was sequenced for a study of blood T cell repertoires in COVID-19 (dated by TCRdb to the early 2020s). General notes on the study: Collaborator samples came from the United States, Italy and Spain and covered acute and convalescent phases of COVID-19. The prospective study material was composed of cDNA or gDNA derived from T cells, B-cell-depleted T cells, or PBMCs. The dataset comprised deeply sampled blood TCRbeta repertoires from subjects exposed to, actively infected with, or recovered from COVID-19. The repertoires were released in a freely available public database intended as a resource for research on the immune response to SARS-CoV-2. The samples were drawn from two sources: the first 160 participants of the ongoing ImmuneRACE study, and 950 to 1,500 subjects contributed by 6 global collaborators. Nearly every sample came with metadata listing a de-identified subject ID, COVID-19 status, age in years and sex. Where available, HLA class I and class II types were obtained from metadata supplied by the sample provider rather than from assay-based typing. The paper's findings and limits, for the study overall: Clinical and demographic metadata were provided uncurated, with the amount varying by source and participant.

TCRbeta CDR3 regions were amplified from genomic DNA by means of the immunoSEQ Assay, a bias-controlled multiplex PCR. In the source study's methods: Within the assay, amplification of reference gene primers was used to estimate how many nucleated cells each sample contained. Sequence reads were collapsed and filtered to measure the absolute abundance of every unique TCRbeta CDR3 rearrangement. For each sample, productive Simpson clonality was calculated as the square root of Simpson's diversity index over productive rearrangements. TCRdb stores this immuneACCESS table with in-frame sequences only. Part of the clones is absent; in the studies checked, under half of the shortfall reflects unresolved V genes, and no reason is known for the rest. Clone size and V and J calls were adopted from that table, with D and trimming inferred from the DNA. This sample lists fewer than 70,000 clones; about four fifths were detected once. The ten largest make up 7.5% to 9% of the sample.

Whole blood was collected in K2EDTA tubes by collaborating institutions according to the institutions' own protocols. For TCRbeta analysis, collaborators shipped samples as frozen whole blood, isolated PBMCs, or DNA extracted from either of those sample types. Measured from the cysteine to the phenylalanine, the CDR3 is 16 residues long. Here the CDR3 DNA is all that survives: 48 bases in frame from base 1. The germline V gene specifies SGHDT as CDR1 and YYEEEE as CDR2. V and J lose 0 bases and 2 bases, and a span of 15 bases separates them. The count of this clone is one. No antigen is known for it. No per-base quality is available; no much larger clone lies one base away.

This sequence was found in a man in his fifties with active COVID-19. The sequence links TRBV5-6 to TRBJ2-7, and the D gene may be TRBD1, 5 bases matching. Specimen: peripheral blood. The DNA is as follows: TGTGCCAGCAGCTTGGTCCGTATAGGGGATACCTACGAGCAGTACTTC. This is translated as CASSLVRIGDTYEQYF.